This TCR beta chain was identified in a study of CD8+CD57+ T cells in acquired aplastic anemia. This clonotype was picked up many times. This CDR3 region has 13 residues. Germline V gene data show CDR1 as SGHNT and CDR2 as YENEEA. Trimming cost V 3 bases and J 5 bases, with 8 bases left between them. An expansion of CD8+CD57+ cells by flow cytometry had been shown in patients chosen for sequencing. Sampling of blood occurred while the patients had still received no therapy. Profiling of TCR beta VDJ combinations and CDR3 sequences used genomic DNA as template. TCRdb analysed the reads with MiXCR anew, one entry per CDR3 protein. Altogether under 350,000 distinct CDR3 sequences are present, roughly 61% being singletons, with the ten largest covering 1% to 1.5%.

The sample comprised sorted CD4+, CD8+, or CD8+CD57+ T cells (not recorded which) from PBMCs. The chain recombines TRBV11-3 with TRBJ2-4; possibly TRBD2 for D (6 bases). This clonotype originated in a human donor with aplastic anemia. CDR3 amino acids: CASSLGLENIQYF. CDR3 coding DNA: TGTGCCAGCAGCTTGGGACTCGAAAACATTCAGTACTTC.